Listed below are T cell receptor beta chains from one sample, sequenced in a study of shared clonotypes between healthy human individuals. Repertoires were generated with immunoSEQ multiplex PCR, while TCRdb's copy carries only in-frame clones and drops some. The sample lists 300,000 to 350,000 clones, more than 60% occurring once. Sequencing was performed on memory CD4+ T cells sorted from blood. These receptors all come from a man aged 25 to 40 in good health. Both conserved end residues are part of each CDR3. A D gene is named only where the DNA matches it firmly. Size is omitted from some rows. Given values are once, few, many or a class for expanded clones.

V gene	CDR3 length	clone size	D gene	J gene	CDR3 DNA	CDR3 protein
TRBV20-1	10	few	.	TRBJ1-4	TGCAGTGCTCTAGGGGAAAAACTGTTTTTT	CSALGEKLFF
TRBV10-3	13	.	TRBD1	TRBJ2-1	TGTGCCACAGGGGACAGCAAATACAATGAGCAGTTCTTC	CATGDSKYNEQFF
TRBV5-1	14	.	TRBD1	TRBJ1-5	TGCGCCAGCAGCCTTGGGACAGGGAATCAGCCCCAGCATTTT	CASSLGTGNQPQHF
TRBV18	15	once	.	TRBJ1-1	TGTGCCAGCTCACCACTCCCGGGCTCGAACACTGAAGCTTTCTTT	CASSPLPGSNTEAFF
TRBV18	14	.	TRBD2	TRBJ2-2	TGTGCCAGCTCACCAGTAGCGGGAGCCGGGGAGCTGTTTTTT	CASSPVAGAGELFF
TRBV19	15	.	.	TRBJ1-5	TGTGCCAGTAGGGACAGACTATATAGCAATCAGCCCCAGCATTTT	CASRDRLYSNQPQHF
TRBV28	16	.	TRBD2	TRBJ2-3	TGTGCCAGCAGTTCTCGACTAGCGGGAGGTACAGATACGCAGTATTTT	CASSSRLAGGTDTQYF
TRBV4-1	17	.	TRBD1	TRBJ2-5	TGCGCCAGCAGCCAAGACCCGGGACAGGGGGCACGTGAGACCCAGTACTTC	CASSQDPGQGARETQYF
TRBV7-6	15	.	.	TRBJ2-1	TGTGCCAGCAGCTTAGTTGTCGCGGAGGGTCCTGAGCAGTTCTTC	CASSLVVAEGPEQFF
TRBV19	15	.	TRBD2	TRBJ2-1	TGTGCCAGTAGTACAAGGACTAGCCACTACAATGAGCAGTTCTTC	CASSTRTSHYNEQFF
TRBV6-1	13	.	TRBD1	TRBJ2-5	TGTGCCAGCAGTGACAGGGGGTTGAAGACCCAGTACTTC	CASSDRGLKTQYF
TRBV5-1	15	.	.	TRBJ2-7	TGCGCCAGCAGCAACGGGCAGGCGGGCTGGGACGAGCAGTACTTC	CASSNGQAGWDEQYF
TRBV5-1	16	few	TRBD2	TRBJ2-1	TGCGCCAGCAGCCCCCCCTCTAGCGGGGAATACAATGAGCAGTTCTTC	CASSPPSSGEYNEQFF
TRBV5-1	14	.	.	TRBJ2-2	TGCGCCAGCAGCTACAGTAGGGGGACCGGGGAGCTGTTTTTT	CASSYSRGTGELFF
TRBV9	13	.	.	TRBJ2-2	TGTGCCAGCAGCGTAGAGGGGGCCGGGGAGCTGTTTTTT	CASSVEGAGELFF
TRBV7-6	16	.	TRBD1	TRBJ1-1	TGTGCCAGCAGCCCACCGAGCCAGGGGGTAAATTCTGAAGCTTTCTTT	CASSPPSQGVNSEAFF